The next 8 T cell receptor gamma chains were all read from a single sample in a study of human gamma delta and Vdelta1 T cells. TCRdb re-called the PCR reads through CATT. Found here are over 4,000 gamma-chain clones, less than 35% of them singletons; the top ten hold roughly 3%. These receptors' targets are unknown. Sequenced sample: Vdelta1 gamma-delta T cells from blood grown in culture (DOT cells). Receptors originate from a human donor in good health.

V and J are TRGV3 and TRGJ1 or TRGJ2. With 1 base clipped from V and 3 bases from J, the junction kept 6 bases outside the gene matches. The CDR3 extends over 14 amino acids. The germline gives CDR1 VTNTFY, CDR2 YDVSTARD (reference sequence). The CDR3 DNA reads as TGTGCCACCTGGGACAGAAACTTTTATTATAAGAAACTCTTT. Its translation: CATWDRNFYYKKLF.

This clone was seen only a few times. The V and J genes are TRGV2 and TRGJ1 or TRGJ2. Germline CDR1 is EGSNGY and CDR2 is YDSYNSKV. This CDR3 has 15 amino acids. V lost 0 bases to trimming and J lost 2 bases; unmatched junction nucleotides: 7. DNA of the CDR3: TGTGCCACCTGGGACGGGCACAGGGATTATTATAAGAAACTCTTT. Translated, it gives CATWDGHRDYYKKLF.

This clone showed up just a few times. This sequence joins TRGV3 and TRGJ1 or TRGJ2. The CDR3 has 14 residues. Germline V gene data show CDR1 as VTNTFY and CDR2 as YDVSTARD (reference sequence). J gave up 0 bases and V 6 bases, and 8 bases lay outside the gene matches. The CDR3 protein is CATWPHSNYYKKLF. The CDR3, as DNA: TGTGCCACCTGGCCCCATTCGAATTATTATAAGAAACTCTTT.

About this clone itself: Since a much larger clone is just one base distant, this may be a read error. This chain links TRGV3 with TRGJ1 or TRGJ2. Per the germline V gene, CDR1 is VTNTFY and CDR2 is YDVSTARD (reference sequence). V was clipped by 0 bases and J by 6 bases; unmatched bases: 2. The CDR3 is 12 amino acids. This CDR3 is CATWDRSYKKLF. CDR3 DNA sequence: TGTGCCACCTGGGACAGGAGTTATAAGAAACTCTTT.

Notes on this clone: In the same sample, other DNA sequences code for this CDR3. The chain combines TRGV5 with TRGJ1 or TRGJ2. V lost 3 bases and J lost 7; bases outside the gene matches: 3. The CDR3 length is 11 residues. Looked up from germline, CDR1 is VINAFY and CDR2 is YDVSNSKD. The CDR3 here is CATWDGYKKLF. The CDR3 DNA sequence: TGTGCCACCTGGGACGGCTATAAGAAACTCTTT.

Concerning this clone itself: A clone one base away is much larger, so this may be a read error. The genes are TRGV3 and TRGJ1 or TRGJ2. CDR1 and CDR2 (germline): VTNTFY, YDVSTARD (reference sequence). Trimming took 0 bases from V and 4 from J; bases not matched to a gene: 6. The CDR3 length is 14 residues. CDR3 amino acids: CATWDRPKYYKKLF. The CDR3, as DNA: TGTGCCACCTGGGACAGGCCGAAATATTATAAGAAACTCTTT.

This rearrangement joins TRGV2 to TRGJP2. The trim removed 2 bases at V and 3 bases at J, leaving 9 bases unmatched. Germline CDR1 EGSNGY, CDR2 YDSYNSKV. The CDR3 has 16 amino acids. The CDR3 sequence: CATWDEDRCSDWIKTF. DNA of the CDR3: TGTGCCACCTGGGACGAGGATAGATGTAGTGATTGGATCAAGACGTTT.

This clone was observed a few times. V is TRGV9 and J is TRGJ1 or TRGJ2. CDR3 size: 15 residues. V shed 3 bases and J 0 bases; nucleotides not matched to a gene: 8. CDR1 is GITISATS, CDR2 ISYDGTV, per germline (reference sequence). The CDR3 sequence: CALWENKSNYYKKLF. CDR3 DNA sequence: TGTGCCTTGTGGGAGAATAAATCGAATTATTATAAGAAACTCTTT.